This is a list of T cell receptor beta chains from one sample in a study of shared clonotypes between healthy human individuals. Repertoires were generated with immunoSEQ multiplex PCR, while TCRdb's copy carries only in-frame clones and drops some. The data show around 2,000,000 clones, just under 95% seen once. The sequencing input was naive CD8+ T cells sorted from blood. All receptors come from a man aged 18 to 29 in good health. Each CDR3 is given with its conserved first and last residue. D genes are given only for firm matches. Expanded clones get a size class; other rows say once, few or many, or leave the size out.

d_gene	abundance	j_gene	v_gene	CDR3aa	CDR3nt
.	.	TRBJ2-1	TRBV9	CASSVGVMGYNEQFF	TGTGCCAGCAGCGTAGGGGTAATGGGGTACAATGAGCAGTTCTTC
.	.	TRBJ2-5	TRBV6-1	CASSDRDQETQYF	TGTGCCAGCAGTGATCGGGACCAAGAGACCCAGTACTTC
.	.	TRBJ2-7	TRBV29-1	CSVVIAAYEQYF	TGCAGCGTTGTCATTGCAGCCTACGAGCAGTACTTC
TRBD2	.	TRBJ2-3	TRBV5-1	CASSNRGGSTDTQYF	TGCGCCAGCAGCAATCGGGGGGGTAGCACAGATACGCAGTATTTT
.	.	TRBJ1-1	TRBV28	CASTRGASSTEAFF	TGTGCCAGCACAAGGGGCGCGAGTTCAACTGAAGCTTTCTTT
TRBD1	.	TRBJ2-7	TRBV11-3	CASSLDRFGDRANYEQYF	TGTGCCAGCAGCTTAGATCGATTTGGGGACAGGGCTAACTACGAGCAGTACTTC
.	.	TRBJ2-7	TRBV28	CASSSRTETYEQYF	TGTGCCAGCTCCTCGAGAACCGAGACCTACGAGCAGTACTTC
.	.	TRBJ2-7	TRBV30	CAWSEEARGYEQYF	TGTGCCTGGAGTGAAGAGGCTAGGGGCTACGAGCAGTACTTC
.	.	TRBJ2-1	TRBV27	CASSDRDLLDEQFF	TGTGCCAGTTCCGACCGGGACCTACTCGATGAGCAGTTCTTC
.	.	TRBJ1-1	TRBV5-6	CASSLEEATEAFF	TGTGCCAGCAGCTTAGAGGAGGCCACTGAAGCTTTCTTT
.	.	TRBJ2-7	TRBV7-9	CASSLGREVNGEQYF	TGTGCCAGCAGCTTAGGCAGGGAGGTGAATGGAGAGCAGTACTTC
.	.	TRBJ2-7	TRBV6-1	CASSVRFPLGYEQYF	TGTGCCAGCAGTGTGAGGTTCCCGTTGGGCTACGAGCAGTACTTC
.	.	TRBJ2-1	TRBV27	CASSLGQVLNEQFF	TGTGCCAGCAGTTTAGGCCAGGTGCTCAATGAGCAGTTCTTC
.	.	TRBJ2-1	TRBV27	CASSFPGYNEQFF	TGTGCCAGCAGTTTCCCCGGATACAATGAGCAGTTCTTC
.	.	TRBJ2-7	TRBV29-1	CSVETPSAEQYF	TGCAGCGTTGAGACCCCTTCGGCCGAGCAGTACTTC
.	.	TRBJ1-2	TRBV7-8	CASSAYAGADYGYTF	TGTGCCAGCAGCGCGTACGCGGGGGCAGATTATGGCTACACCTTC
TRBD2	.	TRBJ2-1	TRBV7-8	CASSLAGLAGLSSYNEQFF	TGTGCCAGCAGCTTAGCAGGACTAGCGGGATTATCTTCCTACAATGAGCAGTTCTTC
TRBD1	.	TRBJ2-7	TRBV2	CASSATFTGDEQYF	TGTGCCAGCAGTGCGACCTTTACAGGGGACGAGCAGTACTTC
.	.	TRBJ1-1	TRBV11-2	CASSPVVEVAEAFF	TGTGCCAGCAGCCCAGTTGTGGAGGTCGCTGAAGCTTTCTTT
.	.	TRBJ1-5	TRBV25-1	CASSSKKNRPYEEQPQHF	TGTGCCAGCAGTTCGAAAAAGAATCGTCCCTATGAAGAGCAGCCCCAGCATTTT
.	.	TRBJ2-7	TRBV6-6	CASSPGESYEQYF	TGTGCCAGCAGTCCCGGAGAATCCTACGAGCAGTACTTC
TRBD2	.	TRBJ2-3	TRBV11-2	CASSDTGTSGLTDTQYF	TGTGCCAGCAGCGACACCGGGACTAGCGGCCTCACAGATACGCAGTATTTT
.	.	TRBJ2-5	TRBV10-1	CASSEHQSETQYF	TGCGCCAGCAGTGAGCACCAATCTGAGACCCAGTACTTC
.	.	TRBJ2-5	TRBV14	CASSQALETQYF	TGTGCCAGCAGCCAGGCACTAGAGACCCAGTACTTC
TRBD2	.	TRBJ2-7	TRBV27	CASSFGLGEQYF	TGTGCCAGCAGTTTCGGACTAGGCGAGCAGTACTTC
TRBD1	.	TRBJ2-7	TRBV5-1	CASSGKGGPYEQYF	TGCGCCAGCAGCGGAAAAGGGGGCCCCTACGAGCAGTACTTC
TRBD1	.	TRBJ1-1	TRBV27	CASSPMDRMNTEAFF	TGTGCCAGCAGTCCTATGGACAGGATGAACACTGAAGCTTTCTTT
.	.	TRBJ1-2	TRBV5-4	CASSLGTVANYGYTF	TGTGCCAGCAGCTTGGGGACCGTCGCTAACTATGGCTACACCTTC
.	.	TRBJ2-5	TRBV6-5	CASTYFETQYF	TGTGCCAGCACATATTTTGAGACCCAGTACTTC
.	.	TRBJ2-5	TRBV7-4	CAHPWRRGDETQYF	TGTGCCCACCCCTGGCGACGAGGTGACGAGACCCAGTACTTC
TRBD2	.	TRBJ2-7	TRBV5-1	CASSFFASGTSEQYF	TGCGCCAGCAGCTTTTTTGCTAGCGGGACCTCCGAGCAGTACTTC
.	.	TRBJ2-1	TRBV5-6	CASSLTTYNEQFF	TGTGCCAGCAGCTTGACCACCTACAATGAGCAGTTCTTC
TRBD1	.	TRBJ1-2	TRBV29-1	CSVPGGRTGDNYGYTF	TGCAGCGTTCCAGGTGGTAGAACAGGGGACAACTATGGCTACACCTTC
.	.	TRBJ2-7	TRBV18	CASSPPQGSYEQYF	TGTGCCAGCTCACCACCCCAGGGCTCCTACGAGCAGTACTTC
TRBD2	.	TRBJ2-2	TRBV7-2	CASSLAPWREGPGELFF	TGTGCCAGCAGCTTAGCGCCCTGGCGGGAGGGGCCCGGGGAGCTGTTTTTT
.	.	TRBJ2-2	TRBV2	CASSETPGELFF	TGTGCCAGCAGTGAAACCCCCGGGGAGCTGTTTTTT
.	.	TRBJ1-2	TRBV30	CAWRTPPTLTF	TGTGCCTGGAGGACACCCCCTACGCTCACCTTC
.	few	TRBJ2-5	TRBV7-9	CASSLILEETQYF	TGTGCCAGCAGCTTAATACTAGAAGAGACCCAGTACTTC
TRBD2	.	TRBJ2-5	TRBV4-3	CASSQGASGRETQYF	TGCGCCAGCAGCCAAGGGGCTAGCGGGAGGGAGACCCAGTACTTC
.	.	TRBJ1-2	TRBV19	CASSWWTESNYGYTF	TGTGCCAGTAGTTGGTGGACAGAATCTAACTATGGCTACACCTTC
.	.	TRBJ1-5	TRBV19	CASSISGLFSNQPQHF	TGTGCCAGTAGTATATCCGGACTGTTTAGCAATCAGCCCCAGCATTTT
.	.	TRBJ2-1	TRBV7-2	CASSPLGLGNEQFF	TGTGCCAGCAGCCCTTTGGGATTGGGCAATGAGCAGTTCTTC
.	.	TRBJ2-7	TRBV6-6	CASSYAEYEQYF	TGTGCCAGCAGTTACGCGGAGTACGAGCAGTACTTC
.	.	TRBJ2-3	TRBV27	CASTPDSSTDTQYF	TGTGCCAGCACCCCGGACAGTAGCACAGATACGCAGTATTTT
.	.	TRBJ2-7	TRBV7-9	CASSLYPAAGQRYEQYF	TGTGCCAGCAGCCTGTACCCCGCCGCGGGACAGCGCTACGAGCAGTACTTC
.	.	TRBJ2-3	TRBV9	CASSARGTSTDTQYF	TGTGCCAGCAGCGCGAGAGGGACAAGCACAGATACGCAGTATTTT
TRBD2	once	TRBJ2-7	TRBV10-2	CASSEQSGGFYEQYF	TGCGCCAGCAGTGAGCAGAGCGGGGGTTTCTACGAGCAGTACTTC
.	.	TRBJ2-1	TRBV2	CASSEDSITYNEQFF	TGTGCCAGCAGCGAAGACAGCATAACATACAATGAGCAGTTCTTC
.	.	TRBJ1-2	TRBV6-5	CASGIHTGYGYTF	TGTGCCAGCGGAATTCATACAGGGTATGGCTACACCTTC
.	.	TRBJ1-1	TRBV6-1	CASSEGASGTEAFF	TGTGCCAGCAGTGAGGGAGCGTCGGGGACTGAAGCTTTCTTT
.	once	TRBJ2-3	TRBV18	CASSPVSFRSSLWTQYF	TGTGCCAGCTCTCCTGTGTCCTTCCGCAGCAGCCTTTGGACGCAGTATTTT
.	.	TRBJ1-6	TRBV27	CASSFGGTYSPLHF	TGTGCCAGCAGTTTTGGCGGTACTTATTCACCCCTCCACTTT
TRBD1	.	TRBJ2-7	TRBV2	CASSRGTGEQYF	TGTGCCAGCAGTCGCGGGACAGGGGAGCAGTACTTC
TRBD2	.	TRBJ2-3	TRBV9	CASSVAGLAGGTDTQYF	TGTGCCAGCAGCGTAGCGGGACTAGCGGGGGGAACAGATACGCAGTATTTT